This entry lists 5 T cell receptor beta chains sequenced from one sample in a study of blood T cells in healthy people across ages. A second PCR, run for about 7 to 11 cycles, used a sample-barcoded 5' primer plus a J-beta primer mix. TCRdb used MiXCR to reprocess the 5' RACE reads, holding one entry per CDR3 protein. The sample has more than 1,400,000 distinct CDR3 sequences; around 39% are singletons. Sequenced input: blood. The receptors come from a woman in her late teens or twenties in good health.

The rearrangement uses TRBV11-1 and TRBJ2-5, with D tentatively TRBD2 (6 bases). CDR3 length: 14 residues. Germline CDR1 is SGHAT and CDR2 is FQDESV (reference sequence). The V end was cut by 8 bases, the J end by 5 bases, with 18 bases between. CDR3 in amino acids: CASAPGLQSETQYF. In nucleotides, the CDR3 is TGTGCCAGCGCTCCGGGACTCCAATCGGAGACCCAGTACTTC.

This clonotype was observed a handful of times. This chain connects TRBV20-1 to TRBJ2-7; 7 nucleotides line up with TRBD1. The junction had 5 bases not matched to a gene; V was cut back by 4 bases and J by 2 bases. This CDR3 comprises 13 residues. CDR1 and CDR2 (germline): DFQATT, SNEGSKA (reference sequence). CDR3 residues: CSATGTATYEQYF. CDR3 bases: TGCAGTGCTACCGGGACAGCCACCTACGAGCAGTACTTC.

The gene calls are TRBV6-1 and TRBJ2-2, with TRBD1 matching 7 bases. CDR3 length: 16 residues. The germline CDR1 and CDR2 sequences are MNHNS and SASEGT. The V and J ends lost 7 bases and 4 bases, in that order; junction bases with no gene match: 12. The CDR3 region has the DNA TGTGCCAGCATCACCACTGGACAGGTTTTCACCGGGGAGCTGTTTTTT. Translating it yields CASITTGQVFTGELFF.

On this clonotype itself: A read error may explain this, as a much larger clone is one base away. J is TRBJ2-7 and V is TRBV29-1, with unresolved D. CDR1 SQVTM and CDR2 ANQGSEA come from the germline V gene. CDR3 length: 14 residues. The CDR3 region is CSVEDQMSSYGQYF. CDR3 nucleotide sequence: TGCAGCGTTGAAGATCAGATGAGCTCCTACGGGCAGTACTTC.

In its sample, this clonotype was seen once. The genes are TRBV18 and TRBJ1-1; D ambiguous. V was cut by 0 bases and J by 0 bases, with 8 bases left in between. Germline CDR1 and CDR2: KGHSH and LQKENI. This CDR3 contains 15 residues. CDR3 DNA sequence: TGTGCCAGCTCACCACCAAGCGGGATGAACACTGAAGCTTTCTTT. Its translation: CASSPPSGMNTEAFF.